Each of the 11 T cell receptor beta chains below was sequenced from the same sample in a study of Graves' ophthalmopathy and Graves' hyperthyroidism. Researchers took RNA transcripts and amplified TCR beta CDR3 regions from them. Second-round multiplex PCR came after first-round RT-PCR with HTBI primers. Each CDR3 protein gets one entry after TCRdb re-called the multiplex PCR reads with MiXCR. The sample includes about 500,000 distinct CDR3 sequences, roughly an eighth seen only once; the top ten take around 9.8%. The specimen was blood. The receptor source for this set is a woman aged 25 to 39 with Graves' ophthalmopathy.

This clonotype was counted ten times or more. This chain connects TRBV20-1 to TRBJ2-7; D is undetermined. From germline, CDR1 is DFQATT and CDR2 SNEGSKA (reference sequence). Trimming removed 6 bases at V and 3 bases at J, with 15 bases between. There are 13 residues in the CDR3. The CDR3 sequence is CSAPTGLNYEQYF. DNA of the CDR3: TGCAGTGCCCCTACTGGTTTAAACTACGAGCAGTACTTC.

The table lists this clonotype with many counts. The rearrangement uses TRBV7-2 and TRBJ1-1; D is undetermined. The CDR3 sequence is 14 residues long. V lost 1 base and J 5 bases, leaving 11 bases between the germline ends. In germline, CDR1 is SGHTA, CDR2 FQGNSA. The CDR3 loop reads CASSLERQATEAFF. DNA for the CDR3: TGTGCCAGCAGCTTAGAACGTCAAGCGACTGAAGCTTTCTTT.

This clonotype was detected ten times or more. The V call is TRBV7-9, the J call TRBJ1-1; TRBD1 might be the D (6 bases). With 5 bases removed from V and 4 bases from J, the gap between germline ends came to 11 bases. The CDR3 totals 13 residues. Germline assignment: CDR1 SEHNR and CDR2 FQNEAQ (reference sequence). Here the CDR3 reads CASSPSGATEAFF. The CDR3 bases are TGTGCCAGCAGCCCTTCAGGGGCCACTGAAGCTTTCTTT.

In its sample, this clonotype was seen many times. J is TRBJ2-7 and V is TRBV13; D could derive from TRBD1 or TRBD2 (5 bases each). The length of the CDR3 is 14 residues. V lost 0 bases to trimming and J lost 3 bases, with 9 bases between them. CDR1 and CDR2 from the germline V gene are PRHDT and FYEKMQ (reference sequence). The CDR3 loop reads CASSLGGEHYEQYF. Here the CDR3 DNA reads TGTGCCAGCAGCTTAGGAGGGGAGCACTACGAGCAGTACTTC.

There are many counts of this clonotype. The chain employs TRBV6-5 and TRBJ1-6; 9 bases match TRBD1. Germline V gene lookup returns CDR1 MNHEY and CDR2 SVGAGI. CDR3 size: 15 residues. Unmatched junction bases numbered 9, after V lost 8 bases and J lost 7 bases. In DNA, the CDR3 is TGTGCCAGCTATAGGGGGACAGGGTACAATTCACCCCTCCACTTT. Residues: CASYRGTGYNSPLHF.

The sample holds many counts of this clonotype. This chain links TRBV29-1 with TRBJ1-1; D remains ambiguous. The germline V and J ends were trimmed by 4 bases and 0 bases, with 6 bases remaining between them. Germline CDR1 and CDR2: SQVTM and ANQGSEA. The CDR3 sequence is 12 residues long. The CDR3 is CSVGDVNTEAFF. CDR3 nucleotide sequence: TGCAGCGTTGGAGACGTGAACACTGAAGCTTTCTTT. Based on the CDR3 plus reference TRBV29-1 and TRBJ1-1, the full variable domain is SAVISQKPSRDICQRGTSLTIQCQVDSQVTMMFWYRQQPGQSLTLIATANQGSEATYESGFVIDKFPISRPNLTFSTLTVSNMSPEDSSIYLCSVGDVNTEAFFGQGTRLTVV.

This clonotype showed up many times. The chain recombines TRBV7-2 with TRBJ1-2; 8 positions match TRBD1. CDR1 and CDR2 from the germline V gene are SGHTA and FQGNSA. Unmatched junction bases numbered 3, after V lost 4 bases and J lost 2 bases. This CDR3 spans 14 amino acids. The CDR3: CASSYRDRNYGYTF. The CDR3 DNA follows: TGTGCCAGCAGCTATAGGGACAGGAACTATGGCTACACCTTC.

This clonotype was seen many times. The chain employs TRBV5-1 and TRBJ2-2; no clear D. V was trimmed by 3 bases and J by 0 bases, leaving 6 bases between them. The CDR3 totals 14 residues. Germline assignment: CDR1 SGHRS and CDR2 YFSETQ. CDR3 sequence (DNA): TGCGCCAGCAGCTCCGGGTCGAACACCGGGGAGCTGTTTTTT. Encoded protein: CASSSGSNTGELFF.

This clonotype turned up a few times. The CDR3 DNA reads as TGTGCCAGCAGTGATGGTAGGGTAGGGAATCAGCCCCAGCATTTT. Protein product: CASSDGRVGNQPQHF. The rearrangement joins TRBV6-1 to TRBJ1-5, with D unclear. The CDR3 length is 15 residues. V was clipped by 3 bases and J by 4 bases, with 13 bases between them. The germline V gene encodes CDR1 MNHNS and CDR2 SASEGT.

Many counts were recorded for this clonotype. V usage is TRBV6-1 and J usage is TRBJ1-6; D ambiguous. Trimming stripped 6 bases from V and 7 bases from J, with 16 bases between. Germline V gene lookup returns CDR1 MNHNS and CDR2 SASEGT. The CDR3 covers 15 residues. The chain's CDR3 is CASRPPGFGNSPLHF. Written as DNA, the CDR3 is TGTGCCAGCAGACCCCCCGGGTTTGGAAATTCACCCCTCCACTTT.

This clonotype was found many times. The chain recombines TRBV7-2 with TRBJ2-5; D is perhaps TRBD1 (5 bases). Germline V gene lookup returns CDR1 SGHTA and CDR2 FQGNSA. V was trimmed by 5 bases and J by 7 bases, leaving 8 bases between them. CDR3 length: 11 residues. CDR3 sequence reads: CASSPQGTQYF. Written as DNA, the CDR3 is TGTGCCAGCAGCCCCCAGGGGACCCAGTACTTC.